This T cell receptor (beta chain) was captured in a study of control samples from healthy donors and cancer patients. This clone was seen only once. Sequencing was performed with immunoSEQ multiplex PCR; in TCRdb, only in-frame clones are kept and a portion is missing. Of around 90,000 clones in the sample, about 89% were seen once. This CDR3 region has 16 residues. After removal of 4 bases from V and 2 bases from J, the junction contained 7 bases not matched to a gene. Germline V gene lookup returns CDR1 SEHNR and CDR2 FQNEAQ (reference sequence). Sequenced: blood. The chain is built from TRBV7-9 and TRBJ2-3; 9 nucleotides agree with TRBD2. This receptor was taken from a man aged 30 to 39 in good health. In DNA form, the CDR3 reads TGTGCCAGCAGCTCAGGAGCGGGGGGAACCACAGATACGCAGTATTTT. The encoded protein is CASSSGAGGTTDTQYF.